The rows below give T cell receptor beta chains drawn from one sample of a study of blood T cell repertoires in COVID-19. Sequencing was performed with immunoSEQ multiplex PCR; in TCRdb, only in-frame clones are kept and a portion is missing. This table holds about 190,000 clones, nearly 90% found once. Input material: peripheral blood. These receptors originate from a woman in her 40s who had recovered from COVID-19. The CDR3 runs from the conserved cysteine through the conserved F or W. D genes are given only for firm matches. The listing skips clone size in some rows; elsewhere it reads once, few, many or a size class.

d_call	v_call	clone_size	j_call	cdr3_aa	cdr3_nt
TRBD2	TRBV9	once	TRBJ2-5	CASSVAGTGTSGTQETQYF	TGTGCCAGCAGCGTAGCTGGGACCGGGACTAGCGGAACCCAAGAGACCCAGTACTTC
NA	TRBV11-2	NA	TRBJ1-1	CASSSSPDTEAFF	TGTGCCAGCAGCTCGAGCCCCGACACTGAAGCTTTCTTT
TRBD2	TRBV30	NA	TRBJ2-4	CAWSVTSGAKNIQYF	TGTGCCTGGAGTGTAACTAGCGGAGCCAAAAACATTCAGTACTTC
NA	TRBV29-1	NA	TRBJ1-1	CSVVMTPNTEAFF	TGCAGCGTTGTAATGACACCGAACACTGAAGCTTTCTTT
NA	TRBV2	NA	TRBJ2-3	CASSSRGKGAGTDTQYF	TGTGCCAGCAGTTCAAGGGGGAAGGGAGCTGGTACAGATACGCAGTATTTT
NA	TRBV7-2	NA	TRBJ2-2	CTSSMKRQANTGELFF	TGTACCAGCAGCATGAAGCGGCAAGCGAACACCGGGGAGCTGTTTTTT
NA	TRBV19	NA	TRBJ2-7	CASSMANGNSYEQYF	TGTGCCAGTAGTATGGCGAACGGGAACTCCTACGAGCAGTACTTC
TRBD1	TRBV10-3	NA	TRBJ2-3	CAISDQGADTDTQYF	TGTGCCATCAGTGATCAGGGGGCGGACACAGATACGCAGTATTTT
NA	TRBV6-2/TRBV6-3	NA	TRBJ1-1	CASSYSGGTEAFF	TGTGCCAGCAGTTACTCAGGGGGCACTGAAGCTTTCTTT
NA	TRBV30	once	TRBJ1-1	CAWSGAGGAFF	TGTGCCTGGAGTGGTGCGGGGGGAGCTTTCTTT
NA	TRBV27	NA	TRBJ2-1	CASSLGADNEQFF	TGTGCCAGCAGTTTAGGAGCCGACAATGAGCAGTTCTTC
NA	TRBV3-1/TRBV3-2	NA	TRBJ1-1	CASSTTGRTEAFF	TGTGCCAGCAGTACAACAGGGCGGACTGAAGCTTTCTTT
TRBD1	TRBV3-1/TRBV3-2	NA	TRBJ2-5	CASSQVLSGQGDQETQYF	TGTGCCAGCAGCCAAGTTTTGTCGGGACAGGGGGACCAAGAGACCCAGTACTTC
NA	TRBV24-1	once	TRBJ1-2	CATSGGIVSYGYTF	TGTGCCACCAGTGGGGGCATCGTCAGCTATGGCTACACCTTC
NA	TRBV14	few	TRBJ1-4	CASSQDAGRGEKLFF	TGTGCCAGCAGCCAAGACGCAGGGCGCGGTGAAAAACTGTTTTTT
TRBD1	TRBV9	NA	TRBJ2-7	CASSAIDRAYEQYF	TGTGCCAGCAGCGCCATAGACAGGGCCTACGAGCAGTACTTC
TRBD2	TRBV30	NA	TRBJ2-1	CAWSVTYSLAGVRNEQFF	TGTGCCTGGAGTGTTACTTATTCTCTAGCGGGAGTACGGAATGAGCAGTTCTTC
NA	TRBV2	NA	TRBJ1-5	CASSVVAVRQPQHF	TGTGCCAGCAGTGTGGTGGCAGTCCGACAGCCCCAGCATTTT
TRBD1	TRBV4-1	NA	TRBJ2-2	CASSQGDRGSSGELFF	TGCGCCAGCAGCCAAGGGGACAGGGGGTCGTCCGGGGAGCTGTTTTTT
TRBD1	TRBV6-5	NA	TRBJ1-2	CASIHRGTGYGYTF	TGTGCCAGCATCCACAGGGGCACGGGCTATGGCTACACCTTC
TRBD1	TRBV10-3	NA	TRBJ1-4	CAISEGGTELFF	TGTGCCATCAGTGAGGGAGGGACAGAACTGTTTTTT
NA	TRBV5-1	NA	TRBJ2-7	CASSPTGPGSYEQYF	TGCGCCAGCAGCCCCACAGGGCCGGGGTCCTACGAGCAGTACTTC
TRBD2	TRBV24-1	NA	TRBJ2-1	CATSDNDWASGRNEQFF	TGTGCCACCAGTGATAACGACTGGGCTAGCGGGAGAAATGAGCAGTTCTTC
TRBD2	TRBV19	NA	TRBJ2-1	CASSILAGGPNEQFF	TGTGCCAGTAGTATACTAGCGGGAGGGCCGAATGAGCAGTTCTTC
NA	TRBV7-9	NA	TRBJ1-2	CASSFGREVDGYTF	TGTGCCAGCAGCTTTGGCAGGGAAGTCGATGGCTACACCTTC
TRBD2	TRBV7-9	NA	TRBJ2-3	CASSPLADLSTDTQYF	TGTGCCAGCAGCCCCCTAGCGGACCTTAGCACAGATACGCAGTATTTT